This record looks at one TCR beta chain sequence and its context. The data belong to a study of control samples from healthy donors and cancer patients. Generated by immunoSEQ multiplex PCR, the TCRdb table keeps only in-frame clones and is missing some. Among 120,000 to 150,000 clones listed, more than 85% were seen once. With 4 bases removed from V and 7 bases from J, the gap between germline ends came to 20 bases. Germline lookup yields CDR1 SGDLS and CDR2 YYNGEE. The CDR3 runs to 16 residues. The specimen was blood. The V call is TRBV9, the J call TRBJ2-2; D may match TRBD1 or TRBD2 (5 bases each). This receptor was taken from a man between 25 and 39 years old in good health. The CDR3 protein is CASSTSGTPTGGELFF. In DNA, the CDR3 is TGTGCCAGCAGCACATCCGGGACCCCGACCGGCGGGGAGCTGTTTTTT.